Many counts were recorded for the clone carrying this T cell receptor (beta chain). No antigen is known for it. This sample was taken from a study of Graves' ophthalmopathy and Graves' hyperthyroidism. CDR1 is SQVTM, CDR2 ANQGSEA, per germline. With 6 bases removed from V and 3 bases from J, the gap between germline ends came to 17 bases. The CDR3 sequence is 14 residues long. Symptoms, serum thyroxine and TRAb, thyroid ultrasound, and orbital computed tomography formed the diagnostic basis. The PBMC fraction was derived from 9.5 to 10 ml of fresh peripheral blood. Study conclusions and caveats: Using a 13-signature model, the authors split ophthalmopathy from stable hyperthyroidism, with roughly 90% sensitivity and around 76% specificity.

The TCR beta CDR3 regions underwent amplification from RNA transcripts. In the first round, RT-PCR was carried out with HTBI primers, and a multiplex PCR formed the second round. TCRdb re-called the multiplex PCR reads through MiXCR, storing one row per CDR3 protein. The table records a few hundred thousand distinct CDR3 sequences, roughly 17% of them present only once. The sequence was obtained from an adult man with Graves' ophthalmopathy. The rearrangement links TRBV29-1 to TRBJ1-1, with D perhaps matching TRBD1 (6 bases). The material sequenced was peripheral blood. CDR3 protein: CSVAKKAGDTEAFF. The CDR3 bases are TGCAGCGTGGCTAAAAAAGCAGGGGACACTGAAGCTTTCTTT.